This is a list of T cell receptor beta chains from one sample in a study of neoadjuvant anti-PD-1 for oral cavity cancer. Measured with immunoSEQ multiplex PCR; TCRdb has only the in-frame clones, and not every one. The data show over 15,000 clones, 60% to 80% seen once. Sequencing used PBMCs, obtained before nivolumab (anti-PD-1) treatment. These receptors were obtained from a person between 35 and 79 years old with oral cavity squamous cell carcinoma. Each CDR3 is given with its conserved first and last residue. Each record gives: V gene, clone size, J gene, D gene, CDR3 DNA, CDR3 protein. D genes are given only for firm matches. The listing skips clone size in some rows; elsewhere it reads once, few, many or a size class.

TRBV10-1	few	TRBJ2-1	TRBD2	TGCGCCAGCAGTGAGAATAGCGGGGCGGGCAATGAGCAGTTCTTC	CASSENSGAGNEQFF
TRBV11-1	.	TRBJ1-1	.	TGTGCCAGCAGCTTAGCGCCACAGCAGAACACTGAAGCTTTCTTT	CASSLAPQQNTEAFF
TRBV6-1	.	TRBJ2-7	TRBD2	TGTGCCAGCAGTCCCCCCCGCGGGAGCTCCTACGAGCAGTACTTC	CASSPPRGSSYEQYF
TRBV6-5	.	TRBJ2-1	.	TGTGCCAGCAGTCAAGGGCGGGAGCAGTTCTTC	CASSQGREQFF
TRBV15	.	TRBJ1-5	TRBD1	TGTGCCACCAGCAGAAAAATACAGGGGCTCAATCAGCCCCAGCATTTT	CATSRKIQGLNQPQHF
TRBV5-6	.	TRBJ2-7	TRBD2	TGTGCCAGCAGCTTGGCGACTAGCGGAGCCCTGCAGCAGTACTTC	CASSLATSGALQQYF
TRBV27	.	TRBJ2-1	.	TGTGCCAGCAGTTCCGTAGGAGTAAGTTTCGGGGATGAGCAGTTCTTC	CASSSVGVSFGDEQFF
TRBV2	.	TRBJ2-7	.	TGTGCCAGCAGTGAACCCTTTCTCTACGAGCAGTACTTC	CASSEPFLYEQYF
TRBV2	.	TRBJ1-4	TRBD1	TGTGCCAGCAGGCGGACAGGGGGGTATCCAGCTAATGAAAAACTGTTTTTT	CASRRTGGYPANEKLFF
TRBV5-1	.	TRBJ2-2	.	TGCGCCAGCAGCCCCGAGAACACCGGGGAGCTGTTTTTT	CASSPENTGELFF
TRBV5-8	few	TRBJ1-1	.	TGTGCCAGCACCCTCCAGGGGAACACTGAAGCTTTCTTT	CASTLQGNTEAFF
TRBV10-3	.	TRBJ2-7	TRBD2	TGTGCCATCAGCCCTTTAGCGGGAGGAGGCTACGAGCAGTACTTC	CAISPLAGGGYEQYF
TRBV5-1	.	TRBJ2-1	TRBD2	TGCGCCAGCAGCCAAGGAGCGGGAGGGGGTTACAATGAGCAGTTCTTC	CASSQGAGGGYNEQFF
TRBV5-1	once	TRBJ2-7	.	TGCGCCAGCAGCTTTACCCAGGGGAAAGGCGAGCAGTACTTC	CASSFTQGKGEQYF
TRBV20-1	.	TRBJ1-1	.	TGCAGTGCTAGTAAGGATGAAGCTTTCTTT	CSASKDEAFF
TRBV7-8	few	TRBJ2-1	.	TGTGCCAGCAGTTACGGGCGGGCCACCTACAATGAGCAGTTCTTC	CASSYGRATYNEQFF
TRBV6-5	.	TRBJ2-7	.	TGTGCCAGCAGTTACGCGGGGAGGGGGCTCTACGAGCAGTACTTC	CASSYAGRGLYEQYF
TRBV11-3	.	TRBJ2-7	.	TGTGCCAGCACCCGAGCTAACATCCCCGACCACTACGAGCAGTACTTC	CASTRANIPDHYEQYF
TRBV2	.	TRBJ2-7	TRBD1	TGTGCCAGCAGTGAAGAGGGACAGGGTCTGGGGGAGCAGTACTTC	CASSEEGQGLGEQYF
TRBV15	once	TRBJ2-7	.	TGTGCCACCAGCAACCTCGACCGAGCCCCCTACGAGCAGTACTTC	CATSNLDRAPYEQYF
TRBV29-1	once	TRBJ2-7	TRBD2	TGCAGCGTTCAAAGGTCGGGGGGTCAGTACGAGCAGTACTTC	CSVQRSGGQYEQYF
TRBV25-1	.	TRBJ1-5	.	TGTGCCAGCAGTGAAGCTCGGGGGGCAGGCAATCAGCCCCAGCATTTT	CASSEARGAGNQPQHF
TRBV4-1	few	TRBJ1-5	.	TGCGCCAGCAGCCAAGAGGTATTCGGACAAGATGGTCAGCCCCAGCATTTT	CASSQEVFGQDGQPQHF
TRBV2	.	TRBJ1-3	.	TGTGCCAGCAGCCTCGTTGTGGGGGCTGGAAACACCATATATTTT	CASSLVVGAGNTIYF
TRBV7-2	.	TRBJ1-2	.	TGTGCCAGCAGCTTAAACTACAGATCCGGCTACACCTTC	CASSLNYRSGYTF
TRBV9	few	TRBJ2-6	.	TGTGCCAGCCAGGCTGGGGCCAACGTCCTGACTTTC	CASQAGANVLTF
TRBV6-6	.	TRBJ2-7	.	TGTGCCAGCAGTTACGCCTACGAGCAGTACTTC	CASSYAYEQYF
TRBV4-2	.	TRBJ2-3	TRBD1	TGTGCCAGCAGCCAAGACCGTCCCTCAGGGGGCGCCGATACGCAGTATTTT	CASSQDRPSGGADTQYF
TRBV5-4	.	TRBJ1-4	.	TGTGCCAGCAGTCTGGGAGCCCTAGATGAAAAACTGTTTTTT	CASSLGALDEKLFF
TRBV15	.	TRBJ1-3	TRBD1	TGTGCCACCAGCGGTCTACAGGGGGGAGTCTCTGGAAACACCATATATTTT	CATSGLQGGVSGNTIYF
TRBV28	.	TRBJ1-2	.	TGTGCCAGCGCGATCAACTATGGCTACACCTTC	CASAINYGYTF
TRBV6-5	.	TRBJ1-1	.	TGTGCCAGCAGTTACTCATCGGACCTAATGAACACTGAAGCTTTCTTT	CASSYSSDLMNTEAFF
TRBV5-1	.	TRBJ2-1	.	TGCGCCAGCAGCTTGGCCAAAGGGCCCCTCAATGAGCAGTTCTTC	CASSLAKGPLNEQFF
TRBV4-1	.	TRBJ1-5	TRBD1	TGCGCCAGCAGCCAAGATCGGACAGGGTATGAGCAGCCCCAGCATTTT	CASSQDRTGYEQPQHF
TRBV11-3	.	TRBJ2-7	TRBD1	TGTGCCAGCAGCAAGGTCCCGGGACAGGGGAACGAGCAGTACTTC	CASSKVPGQGNEQYF
TRBV5-1	.	TRBJ2-7	.	TGCGCCAGCAGCTTGGGACAGTCCCAATACTACGAGCAGTACTTC	CASSLGQSQYYEQYF
TRBV30	once	TRBJ2-7	TRBD1	TGTGCCTGGACAATAGGACAGGGATTCTACGAGCAGTACTTC	CAWTIGQGFYEQYF
TRBV5-1	.	TRBJ1-1	.	TGCGCCAGCAGCTGGGGAGTGGACACTGAAGCTTTCTTT	CASSWGVDTEAFF
TRBV29-1	once	TRBJ2-1	.	TGCAGCGTTGTGGGAATTGATGAGCAGTTCTTC	CSVVGIDEQFF
TRBV10-3	.	TRBJ2-1	TRBD1	TGTGCCATCCGCCCACAGGGGGCCTACAATGAGCAGTTCTTC	CAIRPQGAYNEQFF
TRBV28	few	TRBJ1-2	.	TGTGCCAGCAGTTGGAGTGGCTATGGCTACACCTTC	CASSWSGYGYTF
TRBV4-1	.	TRBJ1-1	TRBD1	TGCGCCAGCAGCCAAGGCCCCGCCGACAGGGGGCTATCTGAAGCTTTCTTT	CASSQGPADRGLSEAFF
TRBV5-4	.	TRBJ2-1	TRBD2	TGTGCCAGCAGCTTGGCCGGGGGGGTCAATGAGCAGTTCTTC	CASSLAGGVNEQFF
TRBV10-3	.	TRBJ1-1	.	TGTGCCATCAGTGTTGGCAGGGGGAACACTGAAGCTTTCTTT	CAISVGRGNTEAFF
TRBV6-5	.	TRBJ2-2	.	TGTGCCAGCAGTTGGGGATATGGCGGGGAGCTGTTTTTT	CASSWGYGGELFF
TRBV5-6	.	TRBJ2-5	TRBD2	TGTGCCAGCATCGGACTAGCGGGAGCGGCGGAGACCCAGTACTTC	CASIGLAGAAETQYF
TRBV6-1	.	TRBJ2-3	TRBD1	TGTGCCAGCAGTGACGGGACAGCCACAGATACGCAGTATTTT	CASSDGTATDTQYF
TRBV6-5	once	TRBJ1-2	.	TGTGCCAGCAGTTACTCGATTCTGAATGGGATCCCTGGCTACACCTTC	CASSYSILNGIPGYTF
TRBV7-9	.	TRBJ2-7	TRBD1	TGTGCCAGCAGCTTCCAGACAGGGATTTACGAGCAGTACTTC	CASSFQTGIYEQYF
TRBV7-8	.	TRBJ1-5	TRBD1	TGTGCCAGCAGCCTAGCGGGACAGGGTGGCGGGGGCAATCAGCCCCAGCATTTT	CASSLAGQGGGGNQPQHF
TRBV7-9	.	TRBJ1-1	.	TGTGCCAGCAGCTTAGAACTGTTGGAAGCTTTCTTT	CASSLELLEAFF
TRBV7-9	.	TRBJ2-7	TRBD2	TGTGCCAGCAGCTGGGGACTAGCGGGAGGCTACGAGCAGTACTTC	CASSWGLAGGYEQYF
TRBV27	.	TRBJ2-7	.	TGTGCCAGCAGTTTAAAACCAGAGAGCTACGAGCAGTACTTC	CASSLKPESYEQYF
TRBV5-6	.	TRBJ2-7	TRBD1	TGTGCCAGCAGCTTGCGGCCGGGACAGGGAAGCTACGAGCAGTACTTC	CASSLRPGQGSYEQYF
TRBV6-1	few	TRBJ2-7	TRBD2	TGTGCCAGCAGTGTGGCGGGAGCGCTGTACGAGCAGTACTTC	CASSVAGALYEQYF